This T cell receptor beta chain was profiled in a study of blood T cells in healthy people across ages. CDR3 length: 13 residues. CDR1 and CDR2 (germline): SGHVS, FQNEAQ. A second PCR, run for 7 to 11 cycles, used a sample-barcoded 5' primer plus a J-beta primer mix. MiXCR was run by TCRdb on the 5' RACE reads, yielding one entry per CDR3 protein. Of around 1,800,000 distinct CDR3 sequences in the sample, more than 35% were seen once. The chain recombines TRBV7-8 with TRBJ2-5; D ambiguous. With the DNA end fitting TRBJ2-7 better, the J assignment may be wrong. This receptor was taken from a human donor in good health. The sample comprised blood. The CDR3 bases are TGTGCCAGCAGCTTAGCGCCCACGAGCGAGCAGTACTTC. As protein: CASSLAPTSEQYF.